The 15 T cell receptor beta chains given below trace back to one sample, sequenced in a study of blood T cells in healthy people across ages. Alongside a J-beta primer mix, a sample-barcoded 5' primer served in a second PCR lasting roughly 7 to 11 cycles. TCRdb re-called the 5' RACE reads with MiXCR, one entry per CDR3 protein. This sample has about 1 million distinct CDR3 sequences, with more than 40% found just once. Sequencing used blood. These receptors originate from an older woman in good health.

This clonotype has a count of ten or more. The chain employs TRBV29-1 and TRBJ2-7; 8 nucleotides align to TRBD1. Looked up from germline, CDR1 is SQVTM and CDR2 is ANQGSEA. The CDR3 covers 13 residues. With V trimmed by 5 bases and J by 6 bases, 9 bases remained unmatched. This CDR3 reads CSVSRTGTGEQYF. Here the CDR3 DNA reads TGCAGCGTTTCTCGGACAGGGACGGGCGAGCAGTACTTC.

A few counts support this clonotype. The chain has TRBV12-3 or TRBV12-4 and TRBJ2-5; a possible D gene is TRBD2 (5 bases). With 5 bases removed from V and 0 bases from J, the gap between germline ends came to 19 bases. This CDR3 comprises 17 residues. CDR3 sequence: CASSPGIRLLDQETQYF. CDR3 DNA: TGTGCCAGCAGTCCGGGGATTAGGTTACTCGACCAAGAGACCCAGTACTTC.

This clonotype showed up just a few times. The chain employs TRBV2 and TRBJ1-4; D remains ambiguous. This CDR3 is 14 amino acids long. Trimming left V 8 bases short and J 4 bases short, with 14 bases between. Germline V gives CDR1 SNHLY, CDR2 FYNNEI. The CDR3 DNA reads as TGTGCCAGCGGAAGCCGGGCCTATAATGAAAAACTGTTTTTT. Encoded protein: CASGSRAYNEKLFF.

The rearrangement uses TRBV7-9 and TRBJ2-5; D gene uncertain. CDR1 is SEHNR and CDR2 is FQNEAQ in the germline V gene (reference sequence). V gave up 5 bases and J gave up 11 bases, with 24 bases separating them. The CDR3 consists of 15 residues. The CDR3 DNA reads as TGTGCCAGCAGCCTGGGAAGAGCGAGTAATTCTCGGCAGTACTTC. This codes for CASSLGRASNSRQYF.

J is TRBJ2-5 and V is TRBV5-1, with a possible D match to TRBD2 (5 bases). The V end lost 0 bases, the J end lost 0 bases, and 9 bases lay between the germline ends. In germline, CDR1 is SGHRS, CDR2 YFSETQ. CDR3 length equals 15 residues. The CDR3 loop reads CASSLDPGDQETQYF. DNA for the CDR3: TGCGCCAGCAGCTTGGACCCCGGGGACCAAGAGACCCAGTACTTC.

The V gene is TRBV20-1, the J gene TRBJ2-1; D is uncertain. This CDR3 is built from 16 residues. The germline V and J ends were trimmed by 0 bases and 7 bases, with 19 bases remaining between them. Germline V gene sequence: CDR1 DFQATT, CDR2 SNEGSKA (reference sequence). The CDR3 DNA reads TGCAGTGCTAGAGATTTCGAGAGTAGTGGGTGGAATGAGCAGTTCTTC. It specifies CSARDFESSGWNEQFF.

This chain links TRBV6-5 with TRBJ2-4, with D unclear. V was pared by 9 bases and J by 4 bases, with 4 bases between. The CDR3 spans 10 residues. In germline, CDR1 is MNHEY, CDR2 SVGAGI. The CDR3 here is CARTKNIQYF. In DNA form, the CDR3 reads TGTGCCAGGACTAAAAACATTCAGTACTTC.

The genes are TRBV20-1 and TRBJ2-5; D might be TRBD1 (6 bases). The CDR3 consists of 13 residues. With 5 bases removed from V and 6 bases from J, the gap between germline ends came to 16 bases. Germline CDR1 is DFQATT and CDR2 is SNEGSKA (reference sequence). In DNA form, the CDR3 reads TGCAGTGCTGGACAACAGGGTTCGAAGACCCAGTACTTC. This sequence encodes CSAGQQGSKTQYF.

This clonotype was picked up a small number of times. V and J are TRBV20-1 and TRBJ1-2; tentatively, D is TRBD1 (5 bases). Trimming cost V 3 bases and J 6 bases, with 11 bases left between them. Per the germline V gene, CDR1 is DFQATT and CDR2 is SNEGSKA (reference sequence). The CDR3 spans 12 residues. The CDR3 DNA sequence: TGCAGTGCTAGCCGGGACGATCATGGCTACACCTTC. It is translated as CSASRDDHGYTF.

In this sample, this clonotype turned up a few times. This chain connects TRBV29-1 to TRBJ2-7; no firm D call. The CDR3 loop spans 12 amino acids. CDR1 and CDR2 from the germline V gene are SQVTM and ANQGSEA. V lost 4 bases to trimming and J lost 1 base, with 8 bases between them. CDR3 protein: CSVAALSYEQYF. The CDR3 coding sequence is TGCAGCGTTGCCGCCCTTTCCTACGAGCAGTACTTC.

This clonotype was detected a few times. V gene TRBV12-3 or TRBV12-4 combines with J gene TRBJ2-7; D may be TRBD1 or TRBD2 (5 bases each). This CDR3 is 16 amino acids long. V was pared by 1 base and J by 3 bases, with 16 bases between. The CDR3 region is CASSLGWQGVSYEQYF. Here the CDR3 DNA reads TGTGCCAGCAGTTTAGGATGGCAGGGAGTAAGCTACGAGCAGTACTTC.

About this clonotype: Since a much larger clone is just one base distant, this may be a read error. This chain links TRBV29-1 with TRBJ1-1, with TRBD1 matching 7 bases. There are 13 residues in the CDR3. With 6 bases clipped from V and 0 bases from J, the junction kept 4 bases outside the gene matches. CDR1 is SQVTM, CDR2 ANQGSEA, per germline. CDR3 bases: TGCAGCGTGATCACAGGGGTGAACACTGAAGCTTTCTTT. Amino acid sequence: CSVITGVNTEAFF.

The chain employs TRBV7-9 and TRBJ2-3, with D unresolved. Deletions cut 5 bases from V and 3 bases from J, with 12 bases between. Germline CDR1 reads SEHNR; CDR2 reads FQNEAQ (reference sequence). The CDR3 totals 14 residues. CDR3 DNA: TGTGCCAGCAGCCCGGAGATTCGGACAGATACGCAGTATTTT. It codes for CASSPEIRTDTQYF.

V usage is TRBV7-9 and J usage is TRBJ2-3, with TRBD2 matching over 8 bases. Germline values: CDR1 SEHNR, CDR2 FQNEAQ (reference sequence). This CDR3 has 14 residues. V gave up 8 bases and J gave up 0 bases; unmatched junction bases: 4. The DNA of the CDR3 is TGTGCCAGCCGTAGCGGGGCCAGCACAGATACGCAGTATTTT. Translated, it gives CASRSGASTDTQYF.

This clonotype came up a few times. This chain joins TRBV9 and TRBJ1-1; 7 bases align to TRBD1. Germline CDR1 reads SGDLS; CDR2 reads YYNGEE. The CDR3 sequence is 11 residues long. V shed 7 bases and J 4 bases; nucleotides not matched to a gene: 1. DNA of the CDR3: TGTGCCAGCTCAGGGGGCACTGAAGCTTTCTTT. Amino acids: CASSGGTEAFF.